Many counts were recorded for the clone carrying this TCR beta chain. This sample was taken from a study of molecular identifiers for immune sequencing clone quantification. TCRdb itself ran the PCR reads through MiXCR, one entry per CDR3 protein. This sample has about half a million distinct CDR3 sequences, with around 21% found just once. The receptor comes from a human donor in good health. Some libraries in this study had Jurkat cell RNA spiked in. The sequencing sample was made of naive CD8+ T cells from blood, with Jurkat cell RNA spiked in. The subset was: FACS-sorted CD8+CD4-CCR7+CD45RA+ naive T cells.

In DNA form, the CDR3 reads TGCGCCAGCAGCCAAGACAGGTCGAGCGGCTACACCTTC. Translating gives CASSQDRSSGYTF. The chain carries TRBV4-3 and TRBJ1-2; no clear D. Trimming removed 0 bases from V and 8 bases from J, with 10 bases in between. Germline CDR1 is LGHNA and CDR2 is YSLEER. The CDR3 consists of 13 residues.